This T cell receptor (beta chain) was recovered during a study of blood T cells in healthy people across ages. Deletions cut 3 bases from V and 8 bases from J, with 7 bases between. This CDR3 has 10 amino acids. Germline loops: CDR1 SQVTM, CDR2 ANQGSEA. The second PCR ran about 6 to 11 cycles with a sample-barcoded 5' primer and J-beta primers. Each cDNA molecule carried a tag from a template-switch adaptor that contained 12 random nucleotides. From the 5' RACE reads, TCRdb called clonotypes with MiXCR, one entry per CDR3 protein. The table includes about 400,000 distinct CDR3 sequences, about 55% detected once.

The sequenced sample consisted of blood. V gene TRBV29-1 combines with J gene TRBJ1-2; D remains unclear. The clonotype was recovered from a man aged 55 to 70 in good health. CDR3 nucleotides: TGCAGCGTTGATGAGGGAGGCTACACCTTC. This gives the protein CSVDEGGYTF.